This T cell receptor beta chain appears in the sequencing data of a study of T cells in Graves' hyperthyroidism and ophthalmopathy. The germline V gene encodes CDR1 SEHNR and CDR2 FQNEAQ (reference sequence). The CDR3 contains 13 residues. The sample holds a few counts of this clonotype. The junction departs from germline at one end; a sequencing error may be responsible. Amplified regions were TCR beta CDR3 sequences from RNA transcripts. Using the HTBI primer set, a first-round RT-PCR was run on the TCR CDR3. TCRdb recomputed calls from the multiplex PCR reads with MiXCR, one row per CDR3 protein. The sample lists a few hundred thousand distinct CDR3 sequences; 14% were seen once.

This chain connects TRBV7-9 to TRBJ2-7; D is possibly TRBD1 or TRBD2 (5 bases each). The sequence came from a woman aged 30 to 39 with Graves' hyperthyroidism that later progressed to Graves' ophthalmopathy. Sequencing was performed on blood. The CDR3 sequence: CASGFGASSEQYF. CDR3 DNA: TGTGCCAGCGGCTTCGGGGCTTCGAGCGAGCAGTACTTC. The variable domain in full, with the rest retrieved from reference TRBV7-9 and TRBJ2-7, is DTGVSQNPRHKITKRGQNVTFRCDPISEHNRLYWYRQTLGQGPEFLTYFQNEAQLEKSRLLSDRFSAERPKGSFSTLEIQRTEQGDSAMYLCASGFGASSEQYFGPGTRLTVT.